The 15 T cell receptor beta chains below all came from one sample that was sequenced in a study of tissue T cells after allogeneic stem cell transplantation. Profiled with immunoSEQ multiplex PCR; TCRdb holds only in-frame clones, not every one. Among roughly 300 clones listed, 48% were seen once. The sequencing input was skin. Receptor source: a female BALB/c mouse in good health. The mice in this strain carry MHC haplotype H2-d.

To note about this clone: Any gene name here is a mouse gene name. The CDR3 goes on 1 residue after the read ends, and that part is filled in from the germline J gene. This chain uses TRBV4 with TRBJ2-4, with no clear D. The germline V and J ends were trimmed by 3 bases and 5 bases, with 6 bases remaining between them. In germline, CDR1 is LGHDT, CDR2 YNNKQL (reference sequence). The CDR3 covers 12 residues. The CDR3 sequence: CASSYTGNTLYF. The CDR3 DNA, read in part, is TGTGCCAGCAGCTACACGGGAAACACCTTGTAC.

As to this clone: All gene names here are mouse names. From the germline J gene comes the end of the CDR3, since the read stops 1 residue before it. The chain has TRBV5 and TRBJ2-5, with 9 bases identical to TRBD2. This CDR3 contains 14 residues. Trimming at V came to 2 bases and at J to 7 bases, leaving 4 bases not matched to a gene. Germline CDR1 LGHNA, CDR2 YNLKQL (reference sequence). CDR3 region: CASSQSGGDNTQYF. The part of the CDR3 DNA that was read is TGTGCCAGCAGCCAATCTGGGGGGGATAACACCCAGTAC.

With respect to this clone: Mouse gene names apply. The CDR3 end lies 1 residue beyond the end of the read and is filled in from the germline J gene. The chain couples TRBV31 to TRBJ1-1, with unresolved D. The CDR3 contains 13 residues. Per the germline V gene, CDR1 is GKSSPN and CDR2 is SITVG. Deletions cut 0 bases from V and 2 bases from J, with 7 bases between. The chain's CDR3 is CAWSLGTNTEVFF. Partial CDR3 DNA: TGTGCCTGGAGTCTCGGAACTAACACAGAAGTCTTC.

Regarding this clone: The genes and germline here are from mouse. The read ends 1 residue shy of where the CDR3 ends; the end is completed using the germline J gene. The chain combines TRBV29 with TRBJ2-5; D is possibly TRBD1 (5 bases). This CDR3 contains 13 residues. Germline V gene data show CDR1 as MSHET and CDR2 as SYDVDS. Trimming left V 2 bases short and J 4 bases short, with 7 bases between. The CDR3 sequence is CASSLTGKDTQYF. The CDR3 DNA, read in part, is TGTGCTAGCAGTTTAACAGGAAAAGACACCCAGTAC. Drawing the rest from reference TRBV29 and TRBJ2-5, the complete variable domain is DMKVTQMPRYLIKRMGENVLLECGQDMSHETMYWYRQDPGLGLQLIYISYDVDSNSEGDIPKGYRVSRKKREHFSLILDSAKTNQTSVYFCASSLTGKDTQYFGPGTRLLVL.

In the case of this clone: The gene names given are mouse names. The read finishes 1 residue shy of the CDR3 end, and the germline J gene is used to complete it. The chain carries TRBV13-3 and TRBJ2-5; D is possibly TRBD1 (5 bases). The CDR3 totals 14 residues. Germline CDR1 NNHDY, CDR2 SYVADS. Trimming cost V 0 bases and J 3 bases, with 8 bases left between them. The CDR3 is CASSDAQGQDTQYF. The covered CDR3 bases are TGTGCCAGCAGTGATGCGCAGGGTCAAGACACCCAGTAC.

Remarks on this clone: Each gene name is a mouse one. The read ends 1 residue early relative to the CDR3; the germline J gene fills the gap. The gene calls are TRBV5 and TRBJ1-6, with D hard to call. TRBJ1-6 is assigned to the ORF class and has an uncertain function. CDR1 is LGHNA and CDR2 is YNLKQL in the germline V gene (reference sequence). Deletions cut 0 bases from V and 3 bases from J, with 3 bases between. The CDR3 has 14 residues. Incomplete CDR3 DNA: TGTGCCAGCAGCCAAGAGGGCTATAATTCGCCCCTCTAC. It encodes CASSQEGYNSPLY. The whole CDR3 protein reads CASSQEGYNSPLYF.

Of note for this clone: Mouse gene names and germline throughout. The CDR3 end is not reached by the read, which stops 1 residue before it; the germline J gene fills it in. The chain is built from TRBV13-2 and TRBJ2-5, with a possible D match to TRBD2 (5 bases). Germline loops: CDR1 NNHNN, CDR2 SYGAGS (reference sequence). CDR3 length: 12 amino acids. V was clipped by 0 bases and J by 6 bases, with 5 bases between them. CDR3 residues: CASGDAGDTQYF. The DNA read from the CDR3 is TGTGCCAGCGGTGATGCTGGGGACACCCAGTAC.

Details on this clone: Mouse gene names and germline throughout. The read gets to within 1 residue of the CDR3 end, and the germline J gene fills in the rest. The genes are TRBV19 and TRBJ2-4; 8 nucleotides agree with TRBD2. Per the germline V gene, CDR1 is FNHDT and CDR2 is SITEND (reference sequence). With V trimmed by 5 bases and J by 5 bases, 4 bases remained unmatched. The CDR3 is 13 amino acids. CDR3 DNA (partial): TGTGCCAGCAGCCGGGGGGGCGCAAACACCTTGTAC. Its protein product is CASSRGGANTLY. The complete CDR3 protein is CASSRGGANTLYF.

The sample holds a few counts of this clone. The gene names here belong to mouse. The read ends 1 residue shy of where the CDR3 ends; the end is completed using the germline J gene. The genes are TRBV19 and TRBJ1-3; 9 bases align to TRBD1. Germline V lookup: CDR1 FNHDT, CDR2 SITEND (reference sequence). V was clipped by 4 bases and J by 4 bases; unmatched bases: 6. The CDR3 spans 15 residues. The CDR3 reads CASSPYRGRGNTLYF. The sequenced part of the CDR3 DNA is TGTGCCAGCAGTCCCTACAGGGGGCGGGGAAATACGCTCTAT.

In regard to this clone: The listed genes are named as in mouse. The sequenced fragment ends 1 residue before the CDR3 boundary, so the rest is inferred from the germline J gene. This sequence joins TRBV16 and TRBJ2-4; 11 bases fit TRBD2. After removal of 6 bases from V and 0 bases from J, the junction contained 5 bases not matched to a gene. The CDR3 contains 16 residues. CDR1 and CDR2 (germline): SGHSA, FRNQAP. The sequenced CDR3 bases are TGTGCAAGCAGGCGACTGGGGGGGGAAAGTCAAAACACCTTGTAC. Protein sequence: CASRRLGGESQNTLY. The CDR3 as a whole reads CASRRLGGESQNTLYF.

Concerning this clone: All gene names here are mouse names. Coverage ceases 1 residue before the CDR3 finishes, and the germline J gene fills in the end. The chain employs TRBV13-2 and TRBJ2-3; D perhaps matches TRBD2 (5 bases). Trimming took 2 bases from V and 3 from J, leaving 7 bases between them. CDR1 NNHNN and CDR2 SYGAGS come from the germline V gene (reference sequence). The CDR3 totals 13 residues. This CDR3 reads CASGEVGAETLYF. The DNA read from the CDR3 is TGTGCCAGCGGTGAAGTGGGGGCAGAAACGCTGTAT.

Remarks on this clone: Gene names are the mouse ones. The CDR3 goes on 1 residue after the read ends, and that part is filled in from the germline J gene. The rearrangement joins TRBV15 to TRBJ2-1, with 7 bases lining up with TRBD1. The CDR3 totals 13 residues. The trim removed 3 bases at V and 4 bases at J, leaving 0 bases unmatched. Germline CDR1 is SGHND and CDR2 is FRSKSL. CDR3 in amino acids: CASSLDRYAEQFF. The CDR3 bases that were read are TGTGCCAGCAGTTTGGACAGGTATGCTGAGCAGTTC.

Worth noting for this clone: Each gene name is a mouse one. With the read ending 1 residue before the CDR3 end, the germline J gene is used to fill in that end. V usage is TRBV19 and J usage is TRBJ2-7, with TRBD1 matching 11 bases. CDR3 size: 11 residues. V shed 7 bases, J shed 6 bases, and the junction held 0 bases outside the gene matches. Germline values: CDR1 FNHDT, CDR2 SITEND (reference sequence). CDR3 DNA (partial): TGTGCCAGCGGGACAGGGGGTGAACAGTAC. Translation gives CASGTGGEQY. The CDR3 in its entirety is CASGTGGEQYF.

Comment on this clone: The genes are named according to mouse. The CDR3 here is CASGVKLGGRPYEQYF. The sequenced part of the CDR3 DNA is TGTGCCAGCGGTGTTAAACTGGGGGGGCGCCCCTATGAACAGTAC. The gene calls are TRBV13-2 and TRBJ2-7, with 11 bases lining up with TRBD2. The read terminates 1 residue ahead of where the CDR3 ends, so the germline J gene completes it. Per germline, CDR1 NNHNN and CDR2 SYGAGS (reference sequence). This CDR3 spans 16 amino acids. Losses at the gene ends were 3 bases for V and 2 bases for J; bases not matched to a gene: 7.

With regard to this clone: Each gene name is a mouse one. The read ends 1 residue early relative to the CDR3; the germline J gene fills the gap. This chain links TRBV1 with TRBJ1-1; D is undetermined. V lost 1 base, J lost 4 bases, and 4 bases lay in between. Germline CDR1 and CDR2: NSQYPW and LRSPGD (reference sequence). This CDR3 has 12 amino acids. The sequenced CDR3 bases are TGCACCTGCAGTGCAGGGGCCACAGAAGTCTTC. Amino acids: CTCSAGATEVF. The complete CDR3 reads CTCSAGATEVFF.